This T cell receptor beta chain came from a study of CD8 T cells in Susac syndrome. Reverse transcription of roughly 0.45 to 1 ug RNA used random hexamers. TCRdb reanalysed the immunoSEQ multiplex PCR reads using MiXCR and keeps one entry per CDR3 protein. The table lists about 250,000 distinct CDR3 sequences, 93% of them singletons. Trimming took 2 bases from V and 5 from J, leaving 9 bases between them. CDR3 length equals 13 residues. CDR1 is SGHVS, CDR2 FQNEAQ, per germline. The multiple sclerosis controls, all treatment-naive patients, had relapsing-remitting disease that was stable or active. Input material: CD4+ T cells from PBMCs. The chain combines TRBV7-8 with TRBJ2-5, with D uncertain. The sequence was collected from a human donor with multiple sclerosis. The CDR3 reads CASSLFVSETQYF. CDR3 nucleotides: TGTGCCAGCAGCTTATTCGTCTCCGAGACCCAGTACTTC.